This T cell receptor beta chain was found in a study of T cell changes during pregnancy in multiple sclerosis. Produced via immunoSEQ multiplex PCR; TCRdb's table is partial and in-frame only. The sample consists of about 50,000 clones, 94% of them appearing once. Germline values: CDR1 MGHRA, CDR2 YSYEKL. V was clipped by 1 base and J by 0 bases, with 12 bases between them. The CDR3 sequence is 16 residues long. This rearrangement joins TRBV4-1 to TRBJ1-1; no definite D call. The clonotype comes from a female donor with multiple sclerosis, enrolled in a pregnancy study. Sequenced material: CD8+ T cells from peripheral blood mononuclear cells, taken in the first trimester of pregnancy. Here the CDR3 reads CASSQAETAMNTEAFF. CDR3 bases: TGCGCCAGCAGCCAAGCGGAGACGGCAATGAACACTGAAGCTTTCTTT.